These 19 T cell receptor beta chains were sequenced from one sample in a study of control samples from healthy donors and cancer patients. Data came from immunoSEQ multiplex PCR; TCRdb stores just in-frame clones and leaves some out. The specimen's table records approximately 190,000 clones. Sequencing input: blood. The source is a woman between 25 and 40 years old in good health.

The chain couples TRBV6-5 to TRBJ2-6, with D hard to call. The germline V and J ends were trimmed by 2 bases and 4 bases, with 3 bases remaining between them. CDR3 length: 13 residues. Germline V gives CDR1 MNHEY, CDR2 SVGAGI. CDR3 nucleotide sequence: TGTGCCAGCAGTTACGACGGGGCCAACGTCCTGACTTTC. This encodes CASSYDGANVLTF.

The rearrangement uses TRBV7-2 and TRBJ2-1, with 7 bases lining up with TRBD2. CDR1 is SGHTA and CDR2 is FQGNSA in the germline V gene. The CDR3 loop spans 15 amino acids. V lost 4 bases, J lost 9 bases, and 12 bases stayed unmatched. CDR3 in amino acids: CASSSRTRSQGEQFF. CDR3 in DNA: TGTGCCAGCAGCTCAAGGACTAGGTCCCAGGGTGAGCAGTTCTTC.

This sequence joins TRBV5-1 and TRBJ1-5; D perhaps matches TRBD1 (6 bases). The germline CDR1 and CDR2 sequences are SGHRS and YFSETQ. Trimming pared 4 bases from V and 5 bases from J, leaving 13 bases between. This CDR3 region has 14 residues. CDR3 sequence reads: CASSLGQLDQPQHF. CDR3 coding DNA: TGCGCCAGCAGCCTCGGACAGTTAGATCAGCCCCAGCATTTT.

This sequence joins TRBV27 and TRBJ2-5, with 8 bases identical to TRBD2. From germline, CDR1 is MNHEY and CDR2 SMNVEV (reference sequence). The CDR3 contains 14 residues. With V trimmed by 4 bases and J by 3 bases, 4 bases remained unmatched. DNA for the CDR3: TGTGCCAGCAGTTCGTACGGGAGGGAAGAGACCCAGTACTTC. Translation gives CASSSYGREETQYF.

The chain links TRBV11-2 to TRBJ2-7, with D possibly being TRBD1 (5 bases). Germline CDR1 SGHAT, CDR2 FQNNGV. There are 14 residues in the CDR3. Between the trimmed V and J ends, which lost 7 bases and 5 bases, there was a span of 18 bases. The CDR3 bases are TGTGCCAGCAAATTCCAGGGAATTAGGAACGAGCAGTACTTC. Translating it yields CASKFQGIRNEQYF.

This rearrangement joins TRBV28 to TRBJ1-6; D is unclear. The length of the CDR3 is 15 residues. The germline V gene has CDR1 MDHEN and CDR2 SYDVKM. Trimming stripped 2 bases from V and 0 bases from J, with 5 bases between. The CDR3 spells CASSLISSYNSPLHF. CDR3 nucleotides: TGTGCCAGCAGTTTAATAAGCTCCTATAATTCACCCCTCCACTTT.

The V and J genes are TRBV7-2 and TRBJ2-3, with 8 bases that match TRBD1. Unmatched junction bases numbered 9, after V lost 5 bases and J lost 2 bases. This CDR3 contains 16 residues. From germline, CDR1 is SGHTA and CDR2 FQGNSA. CDR3 DNA: TGTGCCAGCAGCCCTATCGGGACAGGATTCACAGATACGCAGTATTTT. The encoded protein is CASSPIGTGFTDTQYF.

J is TRBJ1-2 and V is TRBV27; TRBD1 agrees at 12 bases. With 6 bases clipped from V and 7 bases from J, the junction kept 6 bases outside the gene matches. CDR1 is MNHEY, CDR2 SMNVEV, per germline (reference sequence). The CDR3 is 14 amino acids. CDR3 sequence reads: CASRGTGGYGGYTF. The CDR3 bases are TGTGCCAGCAGAGGGACAGGGGGCTACGGTGGCTACACCTTC.

The V gene is TRBV19, the J gene TRBJ1-4; D ambiguous. CDR1 and CDR2 from the germline V gene are LNHDA and SQIVND (reference sequence). This CDR3 comprises 15 residues. V gave up 6 bases and J gave up 0 bases, with 11 bases separating them. In DNA form, the CDR3 reads TGTGCCAGTAGACTCCGGGAAACAACTAATGAAAAACTGTTTTTT. Amino acids: CASRLRETTNEKLFF. The full variable domain, with the rest looked up from reference TRBV19 and TRBJ1-4, is DGGITQSPKYLFRKEGQNVTLSCEQNLNHDAMYWYRQDPGQGLRLIYYSQIVNDFQKGDIAEGYSVSREKKESFPLTVTSAQKNPTAFYLCASRLRETTNEKLFFGSGTQLSVL.

V and J are TRBV6-6 and TRBJ2-3; 8 bases align to TRBD2. V lost 8 bases and J lost 4; bases outside the gene matches: 8. Germline loops: CDR1 MNHNY, CDR2 SVGAGI (reference sequence). The CDR3 extends over 14 amino acids. The CDR3 loop is CASRGGVGADTQYF. The CDR3 region has the DNA TGTGCCAGCCGGGGGGGTGTTGGAGCAGATACGCAGTATTTT.

The chain uses TRBV4-2 and TRBJ1-5; D may be TRBD1 (6 bases). V lost 8 bases and J lost 0, with 11 bases in between. This CDR3 has 14 amino acids. Germline CDR1 and CDR2: LGHNA and YNFKEQ. This chain's CDR3 is CASRTVGSNQPQHF. CDR3 in DNA: TGTGCCAGCCGGACAGTGGGTAGCAATCAGCCCCAGCATTTT.

This CDR3 is CASSYLGGQVEKLFF. In DNA form, the CDR3 reads TGTGCCAGCAGTTATCTAGGGGGGCAGGTTGAAAAACTGTTTTTT. The chain is built from TRBV7-2 and TRBJ1-4, with a tentative D call TRBD1 (6 bases). The CDR3 runs 15 residues. CDR1 SGHTA and CDR2 FQGNSA come from the germline V gene. V lost 6 bases and J 7 bases, leaving 18 bases between the germline ends.

The gene calls are TRBV7-9 and TRBJ2-7; 9 bases line up with TRBD1. V trimming: 4 bases; J trimming: 3 bases; junction bases outside the gene matches: 10. Germline values: CDR1 SEHNR, CDR2 FQNEAQ (reference sequence). The CDR3 length is 16 residues. The CDR3 DNA follows: TGTGCCAGCAGCTCCCAAGCGACAGGGGGGTTCTACGAGCAGTACTTC. Translated: CASSSQATGGFYEQYF.

The chain employs TRBV19 and TRBJ2-3, with TRBD1 matching over 10 bases. The CDR3 loop spans 16 amino acids. V shed 5 bases and J 0 bases; nucleotides not matched to a gene: 5. Germline loops: CDR1 LNHDA, CDR2 SQIVND (reference sequence). The CDR3 DNA follows: TGTGCCAGTAGTCCCCGGGGACAGGGGAGCACAGATACGCAGTATTTT. Protein product: CASSPRGQGSTDTQYF.

The chain employs TRBV5-1 and TRBJ2-5; 8 bases are shared with TRBD1. V trimming: 0 bases; J trimming: 5 bases; junction bases outside the gene matches: 0. Germline V gene sequence: CDR1 SGHRS, CDR2 YFSETQ. This CDR3 contains 13 residues. The CDR3 coding sequence is TGCGCCAGCAGCTTGGGACAGGGGGAGACCCAGTACTTC. As protein: CASSLGQGETQYF.

This rearrangement joins TRBV5-1 to TRBJ2-4, with D perhaps TRBD2 (6 bases). The V gene lost 0 bases and the J gene lost 0 bases, with 22 bases spanning the gap. The CDR3 covers 20 residues. Germline V gives CDR1 SGHRS, CDR2 YFSETQ. The CDR3 DNA reads as TGCGCCAGCAGCTTGGAGGCAGTAGGGACTGGTTCGCTAGCCAAAAACATTCAGTACTTC. Its translation: CASSLEAVGTGSLAKNIQYF.

The gene calls are TRBV25-1 and TRBJ2-5; 12 nucleotides line up with TRBD2. The germline V gene encodes CDR1 MGHDK and CDR2 SYGVNS. This CDR3 has 15 amino acids. With V trimmed by 6 bases and J by 4 bases, 6 bases remained unmatched. The CDR3 here is CASSPSGGGGETQYF. CDR3 in DNA: TGTGCCAGCAGCCCTAGCGGGGGGGGCGGAGAGACCCAGTACTTC.

CDR3 bases: TGCAGTGCTAGTTGGGGCGGGGGCTCAGACGAGCAGTACTTC. Encoded protein: CSASWGGGSDEQYF. The chain employs TRBV20-1 and TRBJ2-7, with D perhaps matching TRBD2 (7 bases). The ends were cut back, 3 bases at V and 5 bases at J, with 17 bases in the middle. The length of the CDR3 is 14 residues. Germline loops: CDR1 DFQATT, CDR2 SNEGSKA (reference sequence).

This rearrangement joins TRBV10-3 to TRBJ2-1; 7 nucleotides line up with TRBD1. V was clipped by 10 bases and J by 2 bases; unmatched bases: 8. Germline V gene data show CDR1 as ENHRY and CDR2 as SYGVKD. The CDR3 is made up of 14 amino acids. The CDR3, as DNA: TGTGCCACGTCCCGGGACAGTACCTACAATGAGCAGTTCTTC. Translating it yields CATSRDSTYNEQFF.